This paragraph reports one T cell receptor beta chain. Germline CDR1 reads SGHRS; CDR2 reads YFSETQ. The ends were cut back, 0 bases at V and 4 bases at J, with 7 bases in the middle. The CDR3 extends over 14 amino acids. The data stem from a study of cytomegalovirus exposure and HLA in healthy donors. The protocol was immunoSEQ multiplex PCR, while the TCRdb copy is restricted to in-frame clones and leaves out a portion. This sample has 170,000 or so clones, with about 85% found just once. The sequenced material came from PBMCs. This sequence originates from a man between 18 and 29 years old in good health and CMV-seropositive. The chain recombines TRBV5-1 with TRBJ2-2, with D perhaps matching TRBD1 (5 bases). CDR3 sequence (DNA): TGCGCCAGCAGCTTGGGACAGAGCACCGGGGAGCTGTTTTTT. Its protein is CASSLGQSTGELFF.